Below, one TCR beta chain is given with its context. Its antigen is not identified. The PCR made use of 60 Vbeta and 13 Jbeta primers. TCRdb's copy holds only in-frame clones and misses some; the assay was immunoSEQ multiplex PCR. The sample holds about 180,000 clones, around 80% seen once. There were likely unrecorded immune exposures, though donors were nominally healthy when sampled. The germline V gene encodes CDR1 MNHEY and CDR2 SVGAGI. With 6 bases removed from V and 1 base from J, the gap between germline ends came to 9 bases. The CDR3 is 14 amino acids. The record originates from a study of cytomegalovirus exposure and HLA in healthy donors. The overall study: When over 300 donors were genotyped, about 86% of them were found to fall in the Caucasian-associated ancestry cluster.

Study results and caveats: A previous analysis found most TCR beta V segments productive roughly 90% or roughly 30% of the time. Many donors shared some public TCRs, even though most TCR sequences were rare.

This chain joins TRBV6-5 and TRBJ2-2; maybe TRBD1 (6 bases). The TCR comes from a girl under 18 in good health and CMV-seropositive. The sequencing sample was made of PBMCs. The CDR3 DNA reads TGTGCCAGCAGGGGACATATGAACACCGGGGAGCTGTTTTTT. It specifies CASRGHMNTGELFF.